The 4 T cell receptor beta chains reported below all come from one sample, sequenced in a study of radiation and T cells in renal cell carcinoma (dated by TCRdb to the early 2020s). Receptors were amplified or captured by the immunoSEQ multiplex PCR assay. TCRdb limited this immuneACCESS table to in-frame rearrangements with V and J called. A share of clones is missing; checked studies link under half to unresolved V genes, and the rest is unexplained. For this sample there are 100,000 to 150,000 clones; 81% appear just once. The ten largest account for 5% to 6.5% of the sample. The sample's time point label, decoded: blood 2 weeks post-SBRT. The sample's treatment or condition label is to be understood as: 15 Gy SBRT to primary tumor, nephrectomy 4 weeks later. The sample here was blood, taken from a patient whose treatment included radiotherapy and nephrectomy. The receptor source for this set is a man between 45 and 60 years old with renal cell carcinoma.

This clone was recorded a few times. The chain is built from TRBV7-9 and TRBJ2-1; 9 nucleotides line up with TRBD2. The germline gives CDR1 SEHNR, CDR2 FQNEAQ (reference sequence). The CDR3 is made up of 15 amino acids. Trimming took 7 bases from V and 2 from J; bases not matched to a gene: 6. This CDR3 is CASTTGTSPYNEQFF. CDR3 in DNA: TGTGCCAGCACTACGGGGACTAGCCCCTACAATGAGCAGTTCTTC.

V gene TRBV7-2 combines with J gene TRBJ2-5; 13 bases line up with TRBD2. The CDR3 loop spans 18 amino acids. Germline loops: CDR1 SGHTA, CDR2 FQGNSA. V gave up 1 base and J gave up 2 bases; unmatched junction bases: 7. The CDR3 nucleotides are TGTGCCAGCAGCTTAGGTGCGACTAGCGGGGGGCGTCAAGAGACCCAGTACTTC. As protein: CASSLGATSGGRQETQYF.

The CDR3 loop reads CASSEGLAGGGTDTQYF. The DNA for the CDR3 is TGCGCCAGCAGCGAGGGACTAGCGGGAGGTGGCACAGATACGCAGTATTTT. The genes are TRBV5-1 and TRBJ2-3; 15 bases match TRBD2. Germline lookup yields CDR1 SGHRS and CDR2 YFSETQ. The V gene end was trimmed by 4 bases and the J gene end by 1 base; junction bases not matched to a gene: 4. The CDR3 extends over 17 amino acids.

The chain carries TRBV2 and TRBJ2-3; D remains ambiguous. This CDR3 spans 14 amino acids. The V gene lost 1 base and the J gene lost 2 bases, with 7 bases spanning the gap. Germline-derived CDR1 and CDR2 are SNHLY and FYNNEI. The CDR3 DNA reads TGTGCCAGCAGTGAAGTCCTAGACACAGATACGCAGTATTTT. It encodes CASSEVLDTDTQYF. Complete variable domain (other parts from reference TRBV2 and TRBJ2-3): EPEVTQTPSHQVTQMGQEVILRCVPISNHLYFYWYRQILGQKVEFLVSFYNNEISEKSEIFDDQFSVERPDGSNFTLKIRSTKLEDSAMYFCASSEVLDTDTQYFGPGTRLTVL.